This T cell receptor (beta chain) was sequenced for a study of T cell changes during pregnancy in multiple sclerosis. Clones were sequenced by immunoSEQ multiplex PCR, and TCRdb holds only the in-frame ones, with some missing. The table shows under 30,000 clones, with 89% occurring only once. V was trimmed by 5 bases and J by 3 bases, leaving 14 bases between them. CDR3 length equals 15 residues. CDR1 is LNHNV, CDR2 YYDKDF, per germline (reference sequence). This clonotype was sampled from a female donor with multiple sclerosis, enrolled in a pregnancy study. The V gene is TRBV15, the J gene TRBJ1-3; TRBD1 is a possible D gene (6 bases). The specimen was CD8+ T cells from peripheral blood mononuclear cells, collected after pregnancy. The CDR3 reads CATSSSGVNGNTIYF. The CDR3 DNA sequence: TGTGCCACCAGCTCCTCAGGGGTGAATGGAAACACCATATATTTT.